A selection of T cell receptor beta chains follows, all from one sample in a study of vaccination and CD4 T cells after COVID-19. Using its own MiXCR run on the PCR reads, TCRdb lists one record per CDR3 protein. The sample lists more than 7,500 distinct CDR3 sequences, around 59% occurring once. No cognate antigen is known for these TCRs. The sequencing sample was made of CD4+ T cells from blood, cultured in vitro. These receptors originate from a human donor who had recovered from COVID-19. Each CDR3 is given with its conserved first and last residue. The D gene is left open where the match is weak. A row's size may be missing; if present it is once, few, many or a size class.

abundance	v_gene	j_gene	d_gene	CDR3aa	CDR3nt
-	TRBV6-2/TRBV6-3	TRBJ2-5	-	CASSPRNQETQYF	TGTGCCAGCAGCCCCCGGAACCAAGAGACCCAGTACTTC
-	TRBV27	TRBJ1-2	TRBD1	CASSSTGGDYGYTF	TGTGCCAGCAGCAGCACAGGGGGTGACTATGGCTACACCTTC
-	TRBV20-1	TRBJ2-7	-	CSARGPGEQYF	TGCAGTGCTAGAGGCCCGGGAGAGCAGTACTTC
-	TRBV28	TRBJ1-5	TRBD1	CASSYQTGGNQPQHF	TGTGCCAGCAGTTACCAGACAGGGGGCAATCAGCCCCAGCATTTT
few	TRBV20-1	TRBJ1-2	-	CSASRDNYGYTF	TGCAGTGCGAGTAGGGATAACTATGGCTACACCTTC
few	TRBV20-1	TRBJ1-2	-	CSATPAQGYGYTF	TGCAGTGCTACCCCGGCTCAGGGTTATGGCTACACCTTC
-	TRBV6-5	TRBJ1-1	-	CASSYKALTEAFF	TGTGCCAGCAGTTACAAGGCTTTGACTGAAGCTTTCTTT
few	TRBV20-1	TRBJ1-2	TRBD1	CSPMGQLLGYGYTF	TGCAGCCCGATGGGACAGTTGCTAGGCTATGGCTACACCTTC
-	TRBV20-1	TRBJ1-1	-	CSASKTGTEAFF	TGCAGTGCTTCGAAGACGGGCACTGAAGCTTTCTTT
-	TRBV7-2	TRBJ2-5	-	CASSLFPQSETQYF	TGTGCCAGCAGCTTATTCCCCCAGTCAGAGACCCAGTACTTC
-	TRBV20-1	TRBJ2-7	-	CSARPGGGPDEQYF	TGCAGTGCTAGACCTGGAGGGGGGCCCGACGAGCAGTACTTC
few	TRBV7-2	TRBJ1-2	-	CASSLGGGSGYTF	TGTGCCAGCAGCTTAGGCGGCGGGAGTGGCTACACCTTC
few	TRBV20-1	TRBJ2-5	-	CSASGRQETQYF	TGCAGTGCTAGTGGTCGACAAGAGACCCAGTACTTC
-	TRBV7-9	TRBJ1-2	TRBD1	CASSLARQGLGGYTF	TGTGCCAGCAGCTTAGCGCGACAGGGCTTAGGAGGCTACACCTTC
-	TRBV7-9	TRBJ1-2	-	CASSSGAANYGYTF	TGTGCCAGCAGCTCGGGGGCAGCCAACTATGGCTACACCTTC
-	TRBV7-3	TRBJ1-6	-	CASSITGFNSPLHF	TGTGCCAGCAGTATAACAGGGTTTAATTCACCCCTCCACTTT
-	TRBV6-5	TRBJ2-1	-	CASSYRSRSEQFF	TGTGCCAGCAGTTACCGTTCACGGAGTGAGCAGTTCTTC
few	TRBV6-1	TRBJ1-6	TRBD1	CASSRDRANSPLHF	TGTGCCAGCAGCAGGGACAGAGCCAATTCACCCCTCCACTTT
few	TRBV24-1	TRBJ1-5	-	CATSEGGTQPQHF	TGTGCCACCAGTGAGGGGGGGACTCAGCCCCAGCATTTT
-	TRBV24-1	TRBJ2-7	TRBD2	CATSDRLAGPPYEQYF	TGTGCCACCAGTGATCGGCTAGCGGGTCCTCCCTACGAGCAGTACTTC
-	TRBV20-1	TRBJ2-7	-	CSARDPSGVYEQYF	TGCAGTGCTAGAGACCCCTCGGGGGTATACGAGCAGTACTTC
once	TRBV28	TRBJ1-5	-	CASSSDAVSPQHF	TGTGCCAGCAGTTCGGACGCTGTATCGCCCCAGCATTTT
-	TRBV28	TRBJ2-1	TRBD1	CASSSQGAKHYNEQFF	TGTGCCAGCAGCTCACAGGGGGCGAAGCACTACAATGAGCAGTTCTTC
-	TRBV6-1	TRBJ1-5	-	CASSTGVNQPQHF	TGTGCCAGCAGTACGGGGGTCAATCAGCCCCAGCATTTT
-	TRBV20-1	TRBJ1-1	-	CSASLFEAFF	TGCAGTGCTAGCCTCTTTGAAGCTTTCTTT
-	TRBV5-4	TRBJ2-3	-	CASSFRSTTDTQYF	TGTGCCAGCAGCTTCCGGTCCACCACAGATACGCAGTATTTT
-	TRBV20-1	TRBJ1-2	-	CSARDGIGRGYYGYTF	TGCAGTGCTAGAGATGGAATTGGCCGAGGATACTATGGCTACACCTTC
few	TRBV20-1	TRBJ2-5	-	CSAVGGQETQYF	TGCAGTGCAGTTGGAGGGCAAGAGACCCAGTACTTC
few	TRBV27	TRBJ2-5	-	CASSLKGETQYF	TGTGCCAGCAGTTTGAAGGGGGAGACCCAGTACTTC
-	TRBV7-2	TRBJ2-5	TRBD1	CASSYRGETQYF	TGTGCCAGCAGTTACAGGGGGGAGACCCAGTACTTC
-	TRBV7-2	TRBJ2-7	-	CASKLGASYEQYF	TGTGCCAGTAAACTGGGAGCCTCCTACGAGCAGTACTTC
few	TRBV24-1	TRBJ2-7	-	CATSDSRGRSYEQYF	TGTGCCACCAGTGATTCCCGTGGGCGGTCCTACGAGCAGTACTTC
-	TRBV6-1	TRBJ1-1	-	CASSQDTEAFF	TGTGCCAGCAGTCAAGATACTGAAGCTTTCTTT
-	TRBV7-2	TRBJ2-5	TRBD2	CASSPEGLAPETQYF	TGTGCCAGCAGCCCGGAGGGACTAGCGCCTGAGACCCAGTACTTC
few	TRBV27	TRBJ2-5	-	CASSSREETQYF	TGTGCCAGCAGTAGCAGGGAGGAGACCCAGTACTTC
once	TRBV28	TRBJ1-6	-	CASSFRDTASPLHF	TGTGCCAGCAGTTTCCGGGACACCGCTTCACCCCTCCACTTT
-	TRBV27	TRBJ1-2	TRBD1	CASTDRGSGYTF	TGTGCCAGCACGGACAGGGGGAGTGGCTACACCTTC
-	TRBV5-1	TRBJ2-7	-	CASSLEAGYGEQYF	TGCGCCAGCAGCTTGGAGGCAGGCTATGGCGAGCAGTACTTC
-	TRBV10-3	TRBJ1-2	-	CAISGEQVSGGYTF	TGTGCCATCAGCGGCGAACAGGTTTCGGGCGGCTACACCTTC
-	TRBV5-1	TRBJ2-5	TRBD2	CASSGTSGSRETQYF	TGCGCCAGCAGCGGGACTAGCGGGAGTCGGGAGACCCAGTACTTC